This T cell receptor beta chain was documented in a study of blood T cell repertoires in COVID-19. This CDR3 region has 14 residues. Germline CDR1 is MNHNS and CDR2 is SASEGT. The germline V and J ends were trimmed by 1 base and 5 bases, with 11 bases remaining between them. Adults between about 18 and 95 years of age took part from fewer than 30 US areas. In Cohort 3, a recovered donor had either two negative PCRs, clearance, or symptom resolution. In the original processing: Quantification of nucleated cells was approximated via reference gene primer amplification. Sequencing used immunoSEQ multiplex PCR; TCRdb keeps in-frame clones, though not all of them. V and J calls and clone size follow that table, whereas D and trimming were derived from the DNA. This sample has over 400,000 clones, with roughly nine tenths found just once.

The chain links TRBV6-1 to TRBJ1-1; D is uncertain. The source is a woman aged 60-75 years who had recovered from COVID-19. Sequencing used PBMCs or T cells enriched from blood (not recorded which). The CDR3 DNA is TGTGCCAGCAGTGAAGAGGGAGGGCTAACTGAAGCTTTCTTT. Encoded protein: CASSEEGGLTEAFF.